This T cell receptor (beta chain) comes out of a study of cytomegalovirus exposure and HLA in healthy donors. The study's findings and limits: Highly shared sequence variants in one cluster were likely a sequencing artifact. Common viral pathogens seemed, in a later analysis, to connect with several of the most significant clusters.

A few counts support this clone. Its cognate antigen is unknown. 60 Vbeta and 13 Jbeta primers were used in PCR. Measured with immunoSEQ multiplex PCR; TCRdb has only the in-frame clones, and not every one. The table lists 150,000 to 180,000 clones, 65% to 80% of them singletons. CDR1 and CDR2 from the germline V gene are SNHLY and FYNNEI. V lost 6 bases, J lost 0 bases, and 12 bases lay in between. The CDR3 is 15 residues long. This clonotype was obtained from a woman between 40 and 55 years old in good health and CMV-seronegative. This rearrangement joins TRBV2 to TRBJ1-5, with TRBD1 as a possible D gene (5 bases). The sample taken for sequencing was PBMCs. CDR3 region: CASRGGTASNQPQHF. DNA for the CDR3: TGTGCCAGCAGGGGAGGGACGGCTAGCAATCAGCCCCAGCATTTT.